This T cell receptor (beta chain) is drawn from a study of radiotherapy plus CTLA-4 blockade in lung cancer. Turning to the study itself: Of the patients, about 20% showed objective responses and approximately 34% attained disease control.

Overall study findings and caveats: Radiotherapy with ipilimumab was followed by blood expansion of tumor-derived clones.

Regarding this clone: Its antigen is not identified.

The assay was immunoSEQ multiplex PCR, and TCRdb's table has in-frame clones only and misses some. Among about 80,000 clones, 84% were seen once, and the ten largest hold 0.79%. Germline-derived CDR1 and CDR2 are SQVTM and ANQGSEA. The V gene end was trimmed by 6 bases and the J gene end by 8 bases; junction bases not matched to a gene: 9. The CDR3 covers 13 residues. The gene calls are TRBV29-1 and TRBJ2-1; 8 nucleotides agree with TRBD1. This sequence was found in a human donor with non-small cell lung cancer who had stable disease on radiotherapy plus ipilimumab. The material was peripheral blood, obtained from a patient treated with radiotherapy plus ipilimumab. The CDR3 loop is CSVAAQGVHEQFF. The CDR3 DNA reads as TGCAGCGTCGCTGCACAGGGGGTGCATGAGCAGTTCTTC.